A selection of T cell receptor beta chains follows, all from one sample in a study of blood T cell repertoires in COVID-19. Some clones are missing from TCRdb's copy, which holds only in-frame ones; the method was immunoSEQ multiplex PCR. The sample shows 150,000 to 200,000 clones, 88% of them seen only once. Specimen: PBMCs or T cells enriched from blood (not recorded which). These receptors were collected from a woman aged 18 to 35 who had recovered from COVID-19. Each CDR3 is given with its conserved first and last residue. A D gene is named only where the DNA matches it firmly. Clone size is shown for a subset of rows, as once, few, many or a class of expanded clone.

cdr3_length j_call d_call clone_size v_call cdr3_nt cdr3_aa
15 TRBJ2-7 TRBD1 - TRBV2 TGTGCCAGCAGCTACCCCGACAGGGGTAGGTACGAGCAGTACTTC CASSYPDRGRYEQYF
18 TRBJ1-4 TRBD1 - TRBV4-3 TGCGCCAGCAGCCCCATATCCCTAGTGGGGACAGGGCCTGAAAAACTGTTTTTT CASSPISLVGTGPEKLFF
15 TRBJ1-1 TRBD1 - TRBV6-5 TGTGCCGCGGGGGACAGGGGATCCGGGGACACTGAAGCTTTCTTT CAAGDRGSGDTEAFF
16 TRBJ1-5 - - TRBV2 TGTGCCAGCAGTGAAGCGCTCGCAGCGACTAATCAGCCCCAGCATTTT CASSEALAATNQPQHF
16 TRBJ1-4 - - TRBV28 TGTGCCAGCAGTCCGGCGGGGCATGCAACTAATGAAAAACTGTTTTTT CASSPAGHATNEKLFF
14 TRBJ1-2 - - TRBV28 TGTGCCAGCAGTTTGGGCCAGACCAACTATGGCTACACCTTC CASSLGQTNYGYTF
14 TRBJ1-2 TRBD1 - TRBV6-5 TGTGCCAGCAGCCCAGGGACAGCTCTCTATGGCTACACCTTC CASSPGTALYGYTF
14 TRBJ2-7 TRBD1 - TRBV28 TGTGCCAGCAGTTGGGGGACAGGTGGCGCCGAGCAGTACTTC CASSWGTGGAEQYF
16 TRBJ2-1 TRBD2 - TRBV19 TGTGCCAGTAGTATCGTGCGGGGGGCGAACTACAATGAGCAGTTCTTC CASSIVRGANYNEQFF
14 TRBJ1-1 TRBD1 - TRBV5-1 TGCGCCAGCAGCAACAGGGGGCGGAACACTGAAGCTTTCTTT CASSNRGRNTEAFF
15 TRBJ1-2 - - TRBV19 TGTGCCAGTAGTATTGGCACGGATAAGAGGGATGGCTACACCTTC CASSIGTDKRDGYTF
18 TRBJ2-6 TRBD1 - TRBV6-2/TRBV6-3 TGTGCCAGCAGTTACTCGTCCGACAGGGTTTATGGGGCCAACGTCCTGACTTTC CASSYSSDRVYGANVLTF
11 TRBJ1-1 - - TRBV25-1 TGTGCCAGCAGTGAATTCGCTGAAGCTTTCTTT CASSEFAEAFF
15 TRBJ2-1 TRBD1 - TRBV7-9 TGTGCCAGCAGCTGGCGGGACAGGGGAGGTAATGAGCAGTTCTTC CASSWRDRGGNEQFF
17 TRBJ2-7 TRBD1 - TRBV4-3 TGCGCCAGCAGCCAAGTTGGCCTGTGGCAGGGGGCGTACGAGCAGTACTTC CASSQVGLWQGAYEQYF
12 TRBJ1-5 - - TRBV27 TGTGCCAGCAGTTCACAAAATCAGCCCCAGCATTTT CASSSQNQPQHF
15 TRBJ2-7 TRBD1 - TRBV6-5 TGTGCCAGCAGTTCAGACAGGGGAAGACCCTACGAGCAGTACTTC CASSSDRGRPYEQYF
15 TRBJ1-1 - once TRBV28 TGTGCCAGCAGTTTATCGTTTGGGGGGGGGACTGAAGCTTTCTTT CASSLSFGGGTEAFF
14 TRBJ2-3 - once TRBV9 TGTGCCAGCAGCGTAGGACAGGGCACAGATACGCAGTATTTT CASSVGQGTDTQYF
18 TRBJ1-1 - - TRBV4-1 TGCGCCAGCAGCCAAGAAGGAGCACTGGTAGATGGGAACACTGAAGCTTTCTTT CASSQEGALVDGNTEAFF
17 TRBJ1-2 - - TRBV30 TGTGCCTGGAGTGTACGCCGGCGGGGCTACCCTAACTATGGCTACACCTTC CAWSVRRRGYPNYGYTF
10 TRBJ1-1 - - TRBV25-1 TGTGCCAGCCGCCAGGGGGAAGCTTTCTTT CASRQGEAFF
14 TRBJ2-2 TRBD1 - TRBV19 TGTGCCAGTAGTATGGGGCAGGGGGCCGGGGAGCTGTTTTTT CASSMGQGAGELFF
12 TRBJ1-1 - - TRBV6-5 TGTGCCAGCAGTTATATCGGGGGGCGGGCTTTCTTT CASSYIGGRAFF
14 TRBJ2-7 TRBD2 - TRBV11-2 TGTGCCAGCAGCCTAGCGGGGGGGCGTTACGAGCAGTACTTC CASSLAGGRYEQYF
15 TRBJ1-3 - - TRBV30 TGTGCCTGGAGTGACGCCCGGGTACCTGGAAACACCATATATTTT CAWSDARVPGNTIYF
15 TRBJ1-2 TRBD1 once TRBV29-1 TGCAGCGTTGACCGAGGAAACAGGGGGCGCGGGGGCTACACCTTC CSVDRGNRGRGGYTF